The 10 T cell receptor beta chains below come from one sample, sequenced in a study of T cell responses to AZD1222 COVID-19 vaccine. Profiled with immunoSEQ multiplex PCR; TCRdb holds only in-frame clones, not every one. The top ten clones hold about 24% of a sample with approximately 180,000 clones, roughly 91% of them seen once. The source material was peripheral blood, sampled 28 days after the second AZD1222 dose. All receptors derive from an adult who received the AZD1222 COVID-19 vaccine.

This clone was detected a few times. CDR3 in DNA: TGTGCCAGCAGTCCCGGGGGTCAGGAAAAACTGTTTTTT. The encoded protein is CASSPGGQEKLFF. The V and J genes are TRBV28 and TRBJ1-4, with D tentatively TRBD1 (5 bases). This CDR3 spans 13 amino acids. The V gene's germline CDR1 is MDHEN and CDR2 SYDVKM. V was cut by 5 bases and J by 8 bases, with 12 bases left in between.

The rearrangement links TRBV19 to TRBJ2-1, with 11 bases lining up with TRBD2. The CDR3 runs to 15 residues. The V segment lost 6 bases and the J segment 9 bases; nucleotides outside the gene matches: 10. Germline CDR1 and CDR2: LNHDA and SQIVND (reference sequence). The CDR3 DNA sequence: TGTGCCAGTAGGCCCTATAGCGGGAGGGTAGGTGAGCAGTTCTTC. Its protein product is CASRPYSGRVGEQFF.

CDR3 nucleotide sequence: TGTGCTAGTGGTTTGACCACCGGGGAGCTGTTTTTT. Translated: CASGLTTGELFF. The chain links TRBV12-5 to TRBJ2-2; D is unclear. The CDR3 has 12 amino acids. Trimming shortened V by 2 bases and J by 4 bases, and 2 bases separated the two germline ends. Germline CDR1 is LGHNT and CDR2 is FRNRAP.

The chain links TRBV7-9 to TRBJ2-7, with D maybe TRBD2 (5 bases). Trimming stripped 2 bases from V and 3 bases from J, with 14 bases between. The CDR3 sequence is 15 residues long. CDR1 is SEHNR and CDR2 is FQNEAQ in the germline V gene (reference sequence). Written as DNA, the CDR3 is TGTGCCAGCAGCTTACTCGCTAGCCCTAACTACGAGCAGTACTTC. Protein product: CASSLLASPNYEQYF.

The CDR3 coding sequence is TGTGCCAGCAGTCCAATTCCGGGACTAGGGGTTAGCGAGCAGTACTTC. Protein sequence: CASSPIPGLGVSEQYF. The V call is TRBV7-2, the J call TRBJ2-7; the match to TRBD2 covers 8 bases. The CDR3 contains 16 residues. The trim removed 6 bases at V and 6 bases at J, leaving 16 bases unmatched. CDR1 is SGHTA, CDR2 FQGNSA, per germline. The whole variable domain, filled in from reference TRBV7-2 and TRBJ2-7, reads GAGVSQSPSNKVTEKGKDVELRCDPISGHTALYWYRQSLGQGLEFLIYFQGNSAPDKSGLPSDRFSAERTGGSVSTLTIQRTQQEDSAVYLCASSPIPGLGVSEQYFGPGTRLTVT.

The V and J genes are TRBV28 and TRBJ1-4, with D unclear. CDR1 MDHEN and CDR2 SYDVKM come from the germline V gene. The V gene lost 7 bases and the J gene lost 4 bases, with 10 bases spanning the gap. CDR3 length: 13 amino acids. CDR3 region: CASTPRLNEKLFF. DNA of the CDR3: TGTGCCAGCACCCCCCGCCTTAATGAAAAACTGTTTTTT.

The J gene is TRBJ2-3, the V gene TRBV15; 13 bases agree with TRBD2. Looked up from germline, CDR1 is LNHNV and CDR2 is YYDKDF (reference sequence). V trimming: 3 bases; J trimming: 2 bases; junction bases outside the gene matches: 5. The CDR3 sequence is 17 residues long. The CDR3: CATSSPLAGGYTDTQYF. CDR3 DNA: TGTGCCACCAGCAGCCCACTAGCGGGAGGGTACACAGATACGCAGTATTTT.

CDR3 DNA: TGCGCCAGCAGCGGGACCTACGAGCAGTACTTC. Translated, it gives CASSGTYEQYF. This chain joins TRBV5-1 and TRBJ2-7; D ambiguous. CDR3 length: 11 amino acids. Trimming left V 4 bases short and J 2 bases short, with 4 bases between. CDR1 SGHRS and CDR2 YFSETQ come from the germline V gene.

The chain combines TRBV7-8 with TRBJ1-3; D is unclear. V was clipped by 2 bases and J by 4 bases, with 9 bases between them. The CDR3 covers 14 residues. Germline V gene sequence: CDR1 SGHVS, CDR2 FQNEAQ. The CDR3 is CASSLLAAGNTIYF. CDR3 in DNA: TGTGCCAGCAGCTTATTGGCAGCGGGAAACACCATATATTTT. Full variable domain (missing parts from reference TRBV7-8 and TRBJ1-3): GAGVSQSPRYKVAKRGQDVALRCDPISGHVSLFWYQQALGQGPEFLTYFQNEAQLDKSGLPSDRFFAERPEGSVSTLKIQRTQQEDSAVYLCASSLLAAGNTIYFGEGSWLTVV.

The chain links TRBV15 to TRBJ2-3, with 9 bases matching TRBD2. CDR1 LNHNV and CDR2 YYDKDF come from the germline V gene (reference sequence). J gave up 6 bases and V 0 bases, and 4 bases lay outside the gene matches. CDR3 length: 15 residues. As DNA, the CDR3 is TGTGCCACCAGCAGAGATGGACTAGCGACTGATACGCAGTATTTT. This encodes CATSRDGLATDTQYF.